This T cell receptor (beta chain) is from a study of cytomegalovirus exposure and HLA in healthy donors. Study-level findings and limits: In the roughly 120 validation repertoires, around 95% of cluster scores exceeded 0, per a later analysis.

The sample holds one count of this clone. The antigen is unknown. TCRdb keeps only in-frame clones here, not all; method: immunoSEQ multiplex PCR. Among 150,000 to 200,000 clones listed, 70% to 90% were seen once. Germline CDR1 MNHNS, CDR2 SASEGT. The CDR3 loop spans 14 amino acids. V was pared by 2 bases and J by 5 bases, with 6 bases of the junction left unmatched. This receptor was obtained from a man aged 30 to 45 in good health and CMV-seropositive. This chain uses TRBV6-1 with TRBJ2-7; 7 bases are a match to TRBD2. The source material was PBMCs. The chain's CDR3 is CASSESGGRNEQYF. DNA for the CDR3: TGTGCCAGCAGTGAATCCGGGGGGAGAAACGAGCAGTACTTC.